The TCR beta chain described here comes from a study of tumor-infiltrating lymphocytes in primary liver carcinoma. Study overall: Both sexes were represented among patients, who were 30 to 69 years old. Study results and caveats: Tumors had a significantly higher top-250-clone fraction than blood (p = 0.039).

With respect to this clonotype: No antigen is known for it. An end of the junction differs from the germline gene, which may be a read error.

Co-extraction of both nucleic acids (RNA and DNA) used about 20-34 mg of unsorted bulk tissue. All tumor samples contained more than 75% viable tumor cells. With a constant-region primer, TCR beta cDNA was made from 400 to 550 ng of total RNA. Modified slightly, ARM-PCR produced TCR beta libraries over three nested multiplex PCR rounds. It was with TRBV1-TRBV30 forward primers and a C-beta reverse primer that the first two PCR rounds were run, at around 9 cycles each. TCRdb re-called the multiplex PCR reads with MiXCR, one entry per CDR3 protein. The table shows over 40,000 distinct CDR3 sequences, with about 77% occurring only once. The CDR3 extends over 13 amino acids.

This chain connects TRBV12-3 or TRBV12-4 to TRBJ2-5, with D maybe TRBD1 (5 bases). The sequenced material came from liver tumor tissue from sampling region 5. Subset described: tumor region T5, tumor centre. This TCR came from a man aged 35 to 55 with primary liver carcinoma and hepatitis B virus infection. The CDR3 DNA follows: TGTGCCAGCACCGCGGTGGGGCAAGAGACCAAGTACTTC. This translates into CASTAVGQETKYF.